The 23 T cell receptor beta chains presented below share a single source sample, sequenced in a study of blood T cell repertoires in COVID-19. Sequencing used immunoSEQ multiplex PCR; TCRdb keeps in-frame clones, though not all of them. The sample holds some 220,000 clones, 75% to 85% seen once. Source material: peripheral blood. All receptors come from a human donor in a cohort sampled during active COVID-19.

This clone was counted a few times. This sequence joins TRBV7-2 and TRBJ1-2; maybe TRBD1 (6 bases). Trimming cost V 6 bases and J 8 bases, with 22 bases left between them. CDR1 and CDR2 from the germline V gene are SGHTA and FQGNSA. This CDR3 region has 15 residues. CDR3 nucleotides: TGTGCCAGCAGTTACCCCGCAGGGGTCCGATTGGGCTACACCTTC. It codes for CASSYPAGVRLGYTF.

The chain joins TRBV6-5 to TRBJ1-4; 7 bases match TRBD1. This CDR3 is 14 amino acids long. Germline CDR1 and CDR2: MNHEY and SVGAGI. The V and J ends lost 7 bases and 7 bases, in that order; junction bases with no gene match: 9. The CDR3 DNA is TGTGCCAGCACCACGTACAGGGGAGGTGAAAAACTGTTTTTT. It specifies CASTTYRGGEKLFF.

The V call is TRBV7-9, the J call TRBJ1-6, with D unresolved. This CDR3 contains 14 residues. Germline CDR1 SEHNR, CDR2 FQNEAQ (reference sequence). V was pared by 1 base and J by 7 bases, with 8 bases between. The DNA of the CDR3 is TGTGCCAGCAGCTTAGACGACACAAATTCACCCCTCCACTTT. It specifies CASSLDDTNSPLHF.

V is TRBV20-1 and J is TRBJ1-5; D unclear. This CDR3 has 11 amino acids. Germline V CDR1 and CDR2: DFQATT, SNEGSKA (reference sequence). V was cut by 3 bases and J by 3 bases, with 3 bases left in between. Here the CDR3 reads CSASLNQPQHF. DNA of the CDR3: TGCAGTGCTAGTCTCAATCAGCCCCAGCATTTT.

The genes are TRBV28 and TRBJ2-7, with D perhaps matching TRBD2 (5 bases). Trimming left V 2 bases short and J 5 bases short, with 7 bases between. This CDR3 spans 12 amino acids. Germline V gene data show CDR1 as MDHEN and CDR2 as SYDVKM. CDR3 sequence: CASSLRGNEQYF. The CDR3 coding sequence is TGTGCCAGCAGTTTAAGAGGGAACGAGCAGTACTTC.

The J gene is TRBJ1-2, the V gene TRBV28; no firm D call. The germline CDR1 and CDR2 sequences are MDHEN and SYDVKM. Trimming left V 2 bases short and J 6 bases short, with 10 bases between. The CDR3 totals 13 residues. The CDR3 DNA reads TGTGCCAGCAGTTTAGGGAGGGTGGATGGCTACACCTTC. This translates into CASSLGRVDGYTF.

The chain is built from TRBV7-9 and TRBJ1-4; 7 bases match TRBD1. The CDR3 spans 15 residues. The germline gives CDR1 SEHNR, CDR2 FQNEAQ (reference sequence). V shed 5 bases and J 8 bases; nucleotides not matched to a gene: 11. CDR3 residues: CASSVNRGMNEKLFF. The CDR3 DNA is TGTGCCAGCAGCGTCAACAGGGGAATGAACGAAAAACTGTTTTTT.

The genes are TRBV5-1 and TRBJ2-4, with 7 bases matching TRBD1. V trimming: 4 bases; J trimming: 3 bases; junction bases outside the gene matches: 7. The CDR3 sequence is 15 residues long. Germline V gene lookup returns CDR1 SGHRS and CDR2 YFSETQ. The CDR3 here is CASSLTGSDKNIQYF. CDR3 DNA: TGCGCCAGCAGCCTGACAGGGTCGGACAAAAACATTCAGTACTTC.

J is TRBJ1-4 and V is TRBV29-1; the D is unclear. There are 10 residues in the CDR3. The V end lost 5 bases, the J end lost 5 bases, and 3 bases lay between the germline ends. Looked up from germline, CDR1 is SQVTM and CDR2 is ANQGSEA. CDR3 amino acids: CSVLNEKLFF. The CDR3 DNA is TGCAGCGTTCTAAATGAAAAACTGTTTTTT.

The V and J genes are TRBV18 and TRBJ2-2; 12 nucleotides match TRBD1. CDR3 size: 17 residues. Germline CDR1 and CDR2: KGHSH and LQKENI. The V segment lost 1 base and the J segment 7 bases; nucleotides outside the gene matches: 7. CDR3 DNA: TGTGCCAGCTCACCACTTGGGACAGGGGGCGCACGCGGGGAGCTGTTTTTT. The encoded protein is CASSPLGTGGARGELFF.

The chain employs TRBV2 and TRBJ2-4; the match to TRBD1 covers 10 bases. Unmatched junction bases numbered 3, after V lost 6 bases and J lost 7 bases. From germline, CDR1 is SNHLY and CDR2 FYNNEI. The CDR3 covers 13 residues. The DNA for the CDR3 is TGTGCCAGCAGGGGGACAGGGGTTAACATTCAGTACTTC. Translated: CASRGTGVNIQYF.

The rearrangement joins TRBV10-3 to TRBJ1-2, with 9 bases matching TRBD1. The CDR3 contains 14 residues. Germline CDR1 reads ENHRY; CDR2 reads SYGVKD. Losses at the gene ends were 10 bases for V and 4 bases for J; bases not matched to a gene: 10. The DNA for the CDR3 is TGTGCCACCGGGACAGGGACAATCCTCTATGGCTACACCTTC. Its protein is CATGTGTILYGYTF.

Regarding this clone: Other DNA sequences within the sample encode an identical CDR3. This chain uses TRBV6-6 with TRBJ1-1; TRBD1 matches 10 bases. Per germline, CDR1 MNHNY and CDR2 SVGAGI (reference sequence). The CDR3 loop spans 15 amino acids. V was clipped by 2 bases and J by 3 bases; unmatched bases: 3. The CDR3 bases are TGTGCCAGCAGTTACGGCGGGACAGGGGACACTGAAGCTTTCTTT. It yields the protein CASSYGGTGDTEAFF.

This clone was recorded a few times. The chain recombines TRBV20-1 with TRBJ2-4; 8 bases agree with TRBD1. Germline V gene lookup returns CDR1 DFQATT and CDR2 SNEGSKA (reference sequence). The CDR3 has 16 amino acids. The junction had 7 bases not matched to a gene; V was cut back by 3 bases and J by 0 bases. Written as DNA, the CDR3 is TGCAGTGCTAGTTCACAGGGGGTGTTAGCCAAAAACATTCAGTACTTC. Translated, it gives CSASSQGVLAKNIQYF.

This chain links TRBV7-9 with TRBJ1-5; 8 bases fit TRBD1. Losses at the gene ends were 5 bases for V and 3 bases for J; bases not matched to a gene: 12. CDR1 is SEHNR and CDR2 is FQNEAQ in the germline V gene (reference sequence). The CDR3 covers 17 residues. The CDR3 DNA follows: TGTGCCAGCAGCCACGGACAGGGTCGAGAGGTCAATCAGCCCCAGCATTTT. It is translated as CASSHGQGREVNQPQHF.

This clone came up once. The chain uses TRBV5-1 and TRBJ2-2; TRBD1 might be the D (5 bases). The CDR3 spans 16 residues. Germline V CDR1 and CDR2: SGHRS, YFSETQ. Between the trimmed V and J ends, which lost 0 bases and 0 bases, there was a span of 9 bases. CDR3 sequence: CASSLEGVANTGELFF. The CDR3 DNA reads TGCGCCAGCAGCTTGGAAGGGGTCGCGAACACCGGGGAGCTGTTTTTT.

This clone was seen just once. The gene calls are TRBV5-1 and TRBJ1-2, with 9 bases lining up with TRBD1. The CDR3 totals 15 residues. The V gene's germline CDR1 is SGHRS and CDR2 YFSETQ. V dropped 4 bases and J dropped 5; count of bases not matched to a gene: 9. The CDR3 sequence: CASSNGQGSGYGYTF. DNA of the CDR3: TGCGCCAGCAGCAATGGACAGGGGTCAGGATATGGCTACACCTTC.

The V and J genes are TRBV29-1 and TRBJ2-1; 9 nucleotides match TRBD1. Per the germline V gene, CDR1 is SQVTM and CDR2 is ANQGSEA. CDR3 length: 16 residues. V trimming: 0 bases; J trimming: 3 bases; junction bases outside the gene matches: 6. In DNA form, the CDR3 reads TGCAGCGTTGAAGATATCCGGGACAGGGACTACAATGAGCAGTTCTTC. Translation gives CSVEDIRDRDYNEQFF.

V is TRBV6-2 or TRBV6-3 and J is TRBJ2-3, with TRBD2 matching 7 bases. The CDR3 consists of 18 residues. Germline trimming cut 0 bases from V and 4 bases from J; bases unmatched to any gene: 13. The germline CDR1 and CDR2 sequences are MNHEY and SVGEGT. As DNA, the CDR3 is TGTGCCAGCAGTTACTCACCACTGAACCGGGGAGGGGCAGATACGCAGTATTTT. This translates into CASSYSPLNRGGADTQYF.

V usage is TRBV24-1 and J usage is TRBJ2-1; D gene unclear. Looked up from germline, CDR1 is KGHDR and CDR2 is SFDVKD. V shed 3 bases and J shed 8 bases, with 4 bases lying between them. The CDR3 covers 11 residues. Here the CDR3 DNA reads TGTGCCACCAGTGATCGAGATGAGCAGTTCTTC. It specifies CATSDRDEQFF.

This chain joins TRBV28 and TRBJ2-1, with a tentative D call TRBD2 (6 bases). The CDR3 totals 14 residues. V was trimmed by 5 bases and J by 6 bases, leaving 14 bases between them. CDR1 and CDR2 (germline): MDHEN, SYDVKM. CDR3 residues: CASSPTMGGNEQFF. In DNA form, the CDR3 reads TGTGCCAGCAGTCCAACCATGGGGGGCAATGAGCAGTTCTTC. The entire variable domain, with the rest obtained from reference TRBV28 and TRBJ2-1, is as follows: DVKVTQSSRYLVKRTGEKVFLECVQDMDHENMFWYRQDPGLGLRLIYFSYDVKMKEKGDIPEGYSVSREKKERFSLILESASTNQTSMYLCASSPTMGGNEQFFGPGTRLTVL.

This chain joins TRBV5-4 and TRBJ1-5; possible D gene TRBD1, 6 bases. Trimming pared 0 bases from V and 3 bases from J, leaving 7 bases between. The CDR3 is 14 amino acids. Germline CDR1 is SGHNT and CDR2 is YYREEE (reference sequence). Here the CDR3 reads CASSLDRANQPQHF. The DNA of the CDR3 is TGTGCCAGCAGCTTGGACAGGGCCAATCAGCCCCAGCATTTT. The full variable domain, rest sourced from reference TRBV5-4 and TRBJ1-5, is ETGVTQSPTHLIKTRGQQVTLRCSSQSGHNTVSWYQQALGQGPQFIFQYYREEENGRGNFPPRFSGLQFPNYSSELNVNALELDDSALYLCASSLDRANQPQHFGDGTRLSIL.

This clone was counted only a few times. The chain has TRBV12-3 or TRBV12-4 and TRBJ1-1; D gene ambiguous. This CDR3 has 13 residues. Trimming shortened V by 7 bases and J by 7 bases, and 16 bases separated the two germline ends. CDR3 DNA sequence: TGTGCCAGCACCCTAGGAGAGGGCAGTGAAGCTTTCTTT. As protein: CASTLGEGSEAFF.